This T cell receptor beta chain was retrieved from a study of response to subunit inactivated influenza vaccine. Via MiXCR, TCRdb re-called the RT-PCR reads, giving one row per CDR3 protein. The table shows approximately 200,000 distinct CDR3 sequences, with approximately 15% occurring only once. Germline loops: CDR1 MNHEY, CDR2 SVGEGT. CDR3 length: 18 amino acids. The V end was cut by 7 bases, the J end by 1 base, with 22 bases between. This clonotype was detected many times. Its matching antigen is unknown. Overall study results and limits: That few new T cells are recruited by each seasonal influenza vaccination was the authors' suggestion.

The material sequenced was CD8+ T cells sorted from PBMCs, taken 5 to 6 days after vaccination. The sequence was obtained from a middle-aged man who received an inactivated influenza vaccine. This chain links TRBV6-2 or TRBV6-3 with TRBJ2-2, with D possibly matching TRBD2 (5 bases). The CDR3 nucleotides are TGTGCCAGCATCCCCTTCGACGGGGTAAAAGGGAACACCGGGGAGCTGTTTTTT. It specifies CASIPFDGVKGNTGELFF.